The present T cell receptor beta chain was sequenced within a study of neurological immune-mediated disorders. Notes on the study in general: Healthy controls had more TCR clonal expansion than multiple sclerosis, which showed the least, whereas HTLV-1-associated myelopathy showed the most.

Time point here: longitudinal time-point 2. TCRdb re-analysed the 5' RACE reads in MiXCR, keeping a single row per CDR3 protein. The repertoire holds 81,000 or so distinct CDR3 sequences, with over 10% as singletons. Germline-derived CDR1 and CDR2 are MGHRA and YSYEKL. Trimming cost V 0 bases and J 2 bases; bases outside gene matches: 11. CDR3 size: 19 residues. This clonotype appeared many times. What it recognizes is unknown. This TCR was recovered from a female donor with HTLV-1-associated myelopathy (HAM/TSP). The sequencing input was PBMCs. This chain joins TRBV4-1 and TRBJ2-3, with 10 positions matching TRBD1. The CDR3 reads CASSQEAYGTGDYTDTQYF. CDR3 sequence (DNA): TGCGCCAGCAGCCAAGAAGCGTACGGGACAGGGGACTACACAGATACGCAGTATTTT.